This TCR beta chain was retrieved from a study of metastatic and nonmetastatic thyroid tumors. Across the study: Repertoire comparisons spanned blood and tumor or nodule tissue from malignant and benign thyroid patients.

A few counts support this clone. The antigen is not known. This CDR3 contains 14 residues. The junction had 8 bases not matched to a gene; V was cut back by 6 bases and J by 10 bases. Germline V gene lookup returns CDR1 MGHDK and CDR2 SYGVNS. All patients were treatment-naive before thyroid surgery. In the original analysis: A classifier for distant metastasis in papillary thyroid cancer was constructed using CDR3 differences observed across clinicopathological groups. TCRdb used MiXCR to call clones anew from the PCR reads. None of the V and J calls come from the authors' own analysis; TCRdb made them. The sample contains approximately 12,000 clones, about a third of which appear only once. Regarding the study as a whole: Significantly higher TCR beta diversity was reportedly seen in malignant thyroid tumors than benign nodules, in blood and tumor.

The chain couples TRBV25-1 to TRBJ1-6; TRBD1 matches at 8 bases. This receptor was obtained from a female donor with papillary thyroid cancer or a benign thyroid nodule (not recorded which). Some clones in this sample may be carry-over from other donors' samples. The sequencing input was tumor tissue. The CDR3 DNA reads TGTGCCAGCAGAGGACAGGGCCTAGAATCACCCCTCCACTTT. Translation: CASRGQGLESPLHF.